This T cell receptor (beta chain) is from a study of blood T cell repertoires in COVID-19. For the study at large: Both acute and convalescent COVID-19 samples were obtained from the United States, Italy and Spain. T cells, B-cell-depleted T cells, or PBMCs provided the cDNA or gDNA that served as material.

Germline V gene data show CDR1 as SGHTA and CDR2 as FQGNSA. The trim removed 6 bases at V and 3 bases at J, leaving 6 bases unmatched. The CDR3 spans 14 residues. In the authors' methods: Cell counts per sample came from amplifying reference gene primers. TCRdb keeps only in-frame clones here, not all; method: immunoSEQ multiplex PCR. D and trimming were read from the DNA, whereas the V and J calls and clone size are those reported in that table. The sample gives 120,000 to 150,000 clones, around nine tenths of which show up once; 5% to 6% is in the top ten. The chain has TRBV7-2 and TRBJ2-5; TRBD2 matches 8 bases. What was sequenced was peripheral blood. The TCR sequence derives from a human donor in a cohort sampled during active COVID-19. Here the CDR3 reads CASSPGLAKETQYF. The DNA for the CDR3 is TGTGCCAGCAGTCCCGGACTAGCTAAAGAGACCCAGTACTTC.